The T cell receptor beta chain under discussion was sequenced for a study of blood T cells in healthy people across ages (dated by TCRdb to the mid-2010s). Describing the broader study: Template switching captured roughly one uniquely barcoded TCR beta cDNA molecule per two T cells in model experiments. Two additional independent replicas of 1 million unique cDNA reads from the same blood draw were analyzed for two donors (one aged 18 to 30 and one aged 80 or older). Four age groups were formed from the donors: young (average about 17 years), middle-aged (around 39), aged (roughly 56) and long-lived (around 82). To track age-related changes in TCR beta repertoire diversity, the study relied on deep sequencing normalized with unique cDNA molecular identifiers. Donors of different ages were randomly distributed across sequencing lanes to avoid experimental bias.

The cysteine opens and the phenylalanine closes a CDR3 of 16 amino acids. Of the read, only the CDR3 DNA is kept; its 48 bases are in frame from base 1. According to the germline V gene, CDR1 reads LGHNA and CDR2 reads YNFKEQ. Libraries were prepared through 5' RACE. The sequencer listed for this sample is Illumina HiSeq 2500. A second roughly 6 to 11 cycle PCR used a sample-barcoded 5' primer and a J-beta primer mix. A template-switch 5' adaptor carrying 12 random nucleotides introduced a unique molecular identifier onto each TCR beta cDNA molecule. At least 3 million CDR3-containing paired-end reads were obtained from each sample. First-strand cDNA was synthesized from all RNA with the Mint cDNA synthesis kit, primed by a TRBC-specific oligonucleotide. All cDNA was treated with uracil-DNA glycosylase and then went through a first 18-cycle PCR with the universal primers M1SS and BC2_uni_R. As for how the authors treated the data: For normalization, 1 million high-quality reads were randomly selected from each sample, with every read carrying a distinct molecular identifier. Reads with shared molecular identifiers were discarded instead of being binned into consensus sequences. MiTCR, run with a Q25 quality threshold and the strictest error-elimination algorithm, handled CDR3 identification, clonotype clustering and error correction. A nonparametric unseen species model with Euler transformation was used to estimate lower-bound total TCR beta diversity. The public reads were reprocessed in TCRdb via fastp at Q25 and MiXCR, keeping in-frame beta chains. Records with the same CDR3 protein are collapsed into one entry carrying the most frequent genes and DNA. What appears here as the V and J calls and clone size reflects TCRdb's work, not the paper's. The sample table lists 550,000 to 600,000 distinct CDR3 sequences, 25% to 30% of them with a count of one. Of the sample, around 20% falls within the top ten clones.

This clonotype was counted a few times. Its antigen specificity is not known. Nothing much larger sits one base from this clone, and base qualities are not available. The donors were around 39 Caucasian individuals from Russia, aged roughly 6 to 100 years, who were systemically healthy. Each donor gave roughly 9.5 milliliters of peripheral blood, collected into EDTA-treated Vacutainer tubes. Ficoll-Paque density-gradient centrifugation was used to isolate PBMCs, with at least 6 million per sample. Trizol reagent was used to extract total RNA from the PBMCs, yielding at least 5.5 micrograms per sample. Naive CD45RAhigh/CD27high T cell percentages were measured by flow cytometry on a PBMC aliquot from every donor. The investigation overall reported the following: Since profiling was done on bulk unsorted PBMCs, naive and antigen-experienced compartments could not be conclusively compared. Estimates of total diversity from one million sequenced T cells were regarded as lower bounds and underestimates. As age increased, observed TCR beta diversity per million T cells dropped in a roughly linear way, and a significant reduction was already evident by age approximately 40. Donor CMV infection status was unknown, potentially confounding age-related changes in expanded clonotypes. A strong correlation was found between observed TCR beta diversity and the percentage of naive T cells measured by flow cytometry. Compared with the aged group, the long-lived group had more naive CD4+ T cells, fewer expanded clones and increased TCR diversity, suggesting age selection.

The specimen was blood. This chain is built from TRBV4-2 and TRBJ2-5; TRBD2 lines up with 7 middle nucleotides. The J call is uncertain, as TRBJ2-7 better fits the DNA end. This TCR was recovered from a woman aged 70 to 79 in good health. CDR3 sequence: CASSQAVSGTAYEQYF. The sequence in DNA is TGTGCCAGCAGCCAAGCAGTGAGCGGGACCGCCTACGAGCAGTACTTC.